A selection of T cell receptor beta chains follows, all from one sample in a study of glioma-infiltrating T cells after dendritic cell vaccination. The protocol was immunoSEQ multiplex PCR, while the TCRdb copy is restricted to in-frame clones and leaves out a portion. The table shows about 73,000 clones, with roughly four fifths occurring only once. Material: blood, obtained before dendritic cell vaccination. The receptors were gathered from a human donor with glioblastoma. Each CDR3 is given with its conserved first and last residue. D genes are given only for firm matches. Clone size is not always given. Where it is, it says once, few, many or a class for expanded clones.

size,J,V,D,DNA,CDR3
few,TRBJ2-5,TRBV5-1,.,TGCGCCAGCAGCTTGTCCCAGGGATTGGAGACCCAGTACTTC,CASSLSQGLETQYF
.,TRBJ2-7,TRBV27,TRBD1,TGTGCCAGCAGTAGGGACAGATACTACGAGCAGTACTTC,CASSRDRYYEQYF
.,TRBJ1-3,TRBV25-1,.,TGTGCCAGCAGTGGGGGACAAGGAAACACCATATATTTT,CASSGGQGNTIYF
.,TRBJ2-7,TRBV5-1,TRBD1,TGCGCCAGCAGCGTGACAGGGCAGGGTTCCTACGAGCAGTACTTC,CASSVTGQGSYEQYF
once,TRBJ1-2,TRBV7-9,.,TGTGCCAGCAGCTTGGCAAACTATGGCTACACCTTC,CASSLANYGYTF
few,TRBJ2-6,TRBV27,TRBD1,TGTGCCAGCTCCAGAAACCCGGGACAGCATCGTGGGGCCAACGTCCTGACTTTC,CASSRNPGQHRGANVLTF
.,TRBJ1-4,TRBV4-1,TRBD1,TGCGCCAGCAGCCGAGCGAATACCGGGACAGGGGGTGAAAAACTGTTTTTT,CASSRANTGTGGEKLFF
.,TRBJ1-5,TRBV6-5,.,TGTGCCAGCAGTGAACAGGGTAGGCAGCCCCAGCATTTT,CASSEQGRQPQHF
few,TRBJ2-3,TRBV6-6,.,TGTGCCAGCAACGGGGGAGATACGCAGTATTTT,CASNGGDTQYF
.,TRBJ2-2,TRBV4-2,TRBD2,TGTGCCAGCAGCCAAGACGGGGGGGCCGACACCGGGGAGCTGTTTTTT,CASSQDGGADTGELFF
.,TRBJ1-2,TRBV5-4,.,TGTGCCAGCAGCCAAGCTCGGTACGATGGCTACACCTTC,CASSQARYDGYTF
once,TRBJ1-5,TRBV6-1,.,TGTGCCAGCAGTGAAGGGGGGGGCCGTAGTCAGCCCCAGCATTTT,CASSEGGGRSQPQHF
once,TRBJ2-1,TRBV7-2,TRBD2,TGTGCCAGCAGCTGGAGACTAGCCAACAATGAGCAGTTCTTC,CASSWRLANNEQFF
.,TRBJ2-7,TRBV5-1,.,TGCGCCAGCAGCACGCGGACGGGATCCTACGAGCAGTACTTC,CASSTRTGSYEQYF
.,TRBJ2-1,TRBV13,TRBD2,TGTGCCAGCAGCCACACCGGGGGGGTCTCCTACAATGAGCAGTTCTTC,CASSHTGGVSYNEQFF
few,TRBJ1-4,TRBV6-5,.,TGTGCCAGCAGTCACCAGGGCCGAAATGAAAAACTGTTTTTT,CASSHQGRNEKLFF
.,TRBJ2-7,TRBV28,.,TGTGCCAGCAGTCCACCGGGGTACGAGCAGTACTTC,CASSPPGYEQYF
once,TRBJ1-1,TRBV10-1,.,TGCGCCAGCAGTGAGACAGGGCGCACTGAAGCTTTCTTT,CASSETGRTEAFF
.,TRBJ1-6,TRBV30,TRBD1,TGTGCCTGGAACCAGGGGGCCGATTCACCCCTCCACTTT,CAWNQGADSPLHF
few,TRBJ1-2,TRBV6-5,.,TGTGCCAGCAGTTACAAAGGGGCGTATGGCTACACCTTC,CASSYKGAYGYTF
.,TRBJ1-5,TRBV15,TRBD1,TGTGCCACCAGCAGAGGAGGACAGGACCCTGAATTT,CATSRGGQDPEF
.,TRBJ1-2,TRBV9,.,TGTGCCAGCAGCCCCGACAGCTATGGCTACACCTTC,CASSPDSYGYTF
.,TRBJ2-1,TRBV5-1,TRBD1,TGCGCCAGCAGCAGAGGGGACAGCTACAATGAGCAGTTCTTC,CASSRGDSYNEQFF
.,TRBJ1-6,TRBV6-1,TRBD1,TGTGCCAGCAGCTCGGGACAGGGAGGTTCACCCCTCCACTTT,CASSSGQGGSPLHF
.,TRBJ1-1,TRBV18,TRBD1,TGTGCCAGCTCACCACCGTTCGGGTACAGGGGGGAAGCTTTCTTT,CASSPPFGYRGEAFF
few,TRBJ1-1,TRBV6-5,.,TGTGCCAGCAACTCGGAGGGACGGGTCAACACTGAAGCTTTCTTT,CASNSEGRVNTEAFF
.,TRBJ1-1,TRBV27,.,TGTGCCAGCAGTTTCCTAGTCTCCGGGAGAGCTTTCTTT,CASSFLVSGRAFF
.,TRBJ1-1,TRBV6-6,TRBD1,TGTGCCAGCAGTACACAGGGGCCACACACTGAAGCTTTCTTT,CASSTQGPHTEAFF
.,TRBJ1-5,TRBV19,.,TGTGCCAGCGTTGGACAGTGGGACCAGCCCCAGCATTTT,CASVGQWDQPQHF
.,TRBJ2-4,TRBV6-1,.,TGTGCCAGCAGTGACGGTCGATTTTTATTAGCCAAAAACATTCAGTACTTC,CASSDGRFLLAKNIQYF
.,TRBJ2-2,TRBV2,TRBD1,TGTGCCAGCAGTGAAACCGGGACAGGATCCACCGGGGAGCTGTTTTTT,CASSETGTGSTGELFF
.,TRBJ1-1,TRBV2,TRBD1,TGTGCCAGCAGTGAAGAAGCAGGGGGCTTGAACACTGAAGCTTTCTTT,CASSEEAGGLNTEAFF
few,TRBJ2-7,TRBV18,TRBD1,TGTGCCAGCTCACCGACCGGGACAGTTCCCTACGAGCAGTACTTC,CASSPTGTVPYEQYF
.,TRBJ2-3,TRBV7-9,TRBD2,TGTGCCAGCAGCTTAGCTAGCGGGAGTGGAGATACGCAGTATTTT,CASSLASGSGDTQYF
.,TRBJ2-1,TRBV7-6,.,TGTGCCAGCAGCTTAGGGTCTGGAGTAACCTACAATGAGCAGTTCTTC,CASSLGSGVTYNEQFF
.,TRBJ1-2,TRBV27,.,TGTGCCAGCAGTTCCCCCCGGGAGTATGGCTACACCTTC,CASSSPREYGYTF
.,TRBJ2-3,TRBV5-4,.,TGTGCCAGCAGCTATGGGGGGATCAGCACAGATACGCAGTATTTT,CASSYGGISTDTQYF
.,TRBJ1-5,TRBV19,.,TGTGCCAGCTCCAAACAGGGCTATAGCAATCAGCCCCAGCATTTT,CASSKQGYSNQPQHF
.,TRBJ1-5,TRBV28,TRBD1,TGTGCCAGCAGTTTGGACAGGGTCGGCAATCAGCCCCAGCATTTT,CASSLDRVGNQPQHF
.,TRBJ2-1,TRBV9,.,TGTGCCAGCAGCGTAGCCGTCCTACCCCATGAGCAGTTCTTC,CASSVAVLPHEQFF
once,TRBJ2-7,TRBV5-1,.,TGCGCCAGCAGCTTGGGATCGGTCGATAACTACGAGCAGTACTTC,CASSLGSVDNYEQYF
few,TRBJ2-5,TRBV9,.,TGTGCCAGCAGCGCCGAACTAGCACAAGAGACCCAGTACTTC,CASSAELAQETQYF
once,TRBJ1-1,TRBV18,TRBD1,TGTGCCAGCTCAACGGGACAGGGGGCTGTGAACACTGAAGCTTTCTTT,CASSTGQGAVNTEAFF
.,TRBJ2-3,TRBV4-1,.,TGCGCCAGCAGCCAAGGTAGCAGTGGGTTAGATACGCAGTATTTT,CASSQGSSGLDTQYF
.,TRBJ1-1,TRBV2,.,TGTGCCAGCAGACTTGGGACGGAGGGAACTGAAGCTTTCTTT,CASRLGTEGTEAFF
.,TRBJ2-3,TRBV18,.,TGTGCCAGCTCACCGCCAGGTCCCTCGGCGGATACGCAGTATTTT,CASSPPGPSADTQYF
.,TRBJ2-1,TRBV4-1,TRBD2,TGCGCCAGCAGCTTCCAAAGTGCTAGCGGGGGGCCGTACGAGCAGTTCTTC,CASSFQSASGGPYEQFF
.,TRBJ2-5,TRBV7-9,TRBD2,TGTGCCGCGGGGGGCAACCAAGAGACCCAGTACTTC,CAAGGNQETQYF
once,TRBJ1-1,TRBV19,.,TGTGCCAGTATTAACAGGGCACCCGAAGCTTTCTTT,CASINRAPEAFF
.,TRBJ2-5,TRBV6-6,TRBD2,TGTGCCAGCAGTCTAGCGGGTCCCCAAGAGACCCAGTACTTC,CASSLAGPQETQYF
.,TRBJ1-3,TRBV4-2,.,TGTGCCAGCAGCCAAGGGGGCGGGAAGGCCGTAGACACCATATATTTT,CASSQGGGKAVDTIYF